Following are 18 T cell receptor beta chains from one sample sequenced in a study of neurological immune-mediated disorders. One entry per CDR3 protein, called by TCRdb with MiXCR from the 5' RACE reads. This sample has roughly 75,000 distinct CDR3 sequences, with roughly 2.6% found just once. The sample taken for sequencing was PBMCs. The origin of the receptors is a woman between 25 and 40 years old with multiple sclerosis.

There are many counts of this clonotype. The chain uses TRBV21-1 and TRBJ2-7; the table gives TRBD1 as D, unverified against the DNA. TRBV21-1 is marked as a pseudogene. The CDR3 consists of 17 residues. CDR3 amino acids: CASSIAVQQVDLREQYF. The DNA of the CDR3 is TGTGCCAGCAGCATCGCCGTCCAACAGGTAGACCTACGAGAGCAGTACTTC.

This clonotype was detected ten times or more. The genes are TRBV20-1 and TRBJ2-3; D is possibly TRBD1 (6 bases). V dropped 7 bases and J dropped 4 bases, with 12 bases sitting between them. The V gene's germline CDR1 is DFQATT and CDR2 SNEGSKA (reference sequence). This CDR3 has 12 residues. The CDR3 sequence: CSEGVRPDTQYF. DNA of the CDR3: TGCAGTGAGGGGGTGCGACCAGATACGCAGTATTTT.

Many counts were recorded for this clonotype. The chain has TRBV6-2 or TRBV6-3 and TRBJ2-7; D gene unclear. Germline loops: CDR1 MNHEY, CDR2 SVGEGT. Trimming took off 3 bases at V and 0 bases at J, with 12 bases between the two ends. There are 15 residues in the CDR3. CDR3 DNA: TGTGCCAGCAGTTATACGTCGTCGAGCTCCTACGAGCAGTACTTC. This sequence encodes CASSYTSSSSYEQYF.

This clonotype was observed a few times. A clone one base away is much larger, so this may be a read error. This is likely a read error, given that the CDR3 carries no conserved phenylalanine or tryptophan at its end. The V call is TRBV7-2, the J call TRBJ1-2; D uncertain. Trimming took 8 bases from V and 2 from J, leaving 12 bases between them. Germline lookup yields CDR1 SGHTA and CDR2 FQGNSA. The CDR3 covers 13 residues. The CDR3 protein is CASAYTSNYGYTI. In nucleotides, the CDR3 is TGTGCCAGCGCCTATACCAGCAACTATGGCTACACCATC.

This clonotype was seen repeatedly, ten times or more. The V and J genes are TRBV2 and TRBJ1-1, with D uncertain. The germline V and J ends were trimmed by 9 bases and 1 base, with 9 bases remaining between them. The CDR3 extends over 12 amino acids. From germline, CDR1 is SNHLY and CDR2 FYNNEI. The CDR3 spells CARMAGNTEAFF. The CDR3 DNA reads TGTGCCAGGATGGCAGGGAACACTGAAGCTTTCTTT.

This clonotype was counted many times. The chain carries TRBV5-1 and TRBJ1-4; no definite D call. The CDR3 has 14 amino acids. Germline V CDR1 and CDR2: SGHRS, YFSETQ. The V gene lost 4 bases and the J gene lost 0 bases, with 7 bases spanning the gap. CDR3 nucleotide sequence: TGCGCCAGCAGCCTAGCACCAACTAATGAAAAACTGTTTTTT. Its translation is CASSLAPTNEKLFF.

This clonotype appeared many times. The DNA of the CDR3 is TGCAGCGCTCAGACAGGGGACTATGGCTACACCTTC. This encodes CSAQTGDYGYTF. J is TRBJ1-2 and V is TRBV29-1; the match to TRBD1 covers 8 bases. The CDR3 is made up of 12 amino acids. V shed 7 bases and J 3 bases; nucleotides not matched to a gene: 4. Germline loops: CDR1 SQVTM, CDR2 ANQGSEA. The entire variable domain, with the rest obtained from reference TRBV29-1 and TRBJ1-2, is as follows: SAVISQKPSRDICQRGTSLTIQCQVDSQVTMMFWYRQQPGQSLTLIATANQGSEATYESGFVIDKFPISRPNLTFSTLTVSNMSPEDSSIYLCSAQTGDYGYTFGSGTRLTVV.

This clonotype was found many times. The V call is TRBV20-1, the J call TRBJ2-2, with TRBD2 identical over 7 bases. The CDR3 contains 15 residues. Trimming cost V 6 bases and J 1 base; bases outside gene matches: 8. Per the germline V gene, CDR1 is DFQATT and CDR2 is SNEGSKA (reference sequence). The CDR3 loop reads CSARNSGKNTGELFF. CDR3 in DNA: TGCAGTGCCCGAAACAGCGGGAAGAACACCGGGGAGCTGTTTTTT.

This clonotype has at least ten counts. This rearrangement joins TRBV10-3 to TRBJ1-2; D may be TRBD1 (6 bases). Trimming removed 5 bases from V and 2 bases from J, with 9 bases in between. CDR3 length equals 13 residues. The germline V gene encodes CDR1 ENHRY and CDR2 SYGVKD. The CDR3 here is CAISYTGNYGYTF. CDR3 nucleotide sequence: TGTGCCATCAGTTATACAGGGAACTATGGCTACACCTTC.

The sample holds many counts of this clonotype. The chain carries TRBV20-1 and TRBJ2-1; 10 bases map to TRBD2. The CDR3 is 21 residues long. V lost 0 bases, J lost 8 bases, and 25 bases stayed unmatched. In germline, CDR1 is DFQATT, CDR2 SNEGSKA (reference sequence). This chain's CDR3 is CSARDPALTGQGAGGPDEQFF. The CDR3 DNA reads as TGCAGTGCTAGAGATCCGGCACTAACAGGGCAAGGAGCGGGAGGGCCCGATGAGCAGTTCTTC.

This clonotype has a count of ten or more. This chain joins TRBV7-9 and TRBJ2-6, with D perhaps TRBD1 or TRBD2 (5 bases each). CDR1 and CDR2 (germline): SEHNR, FQNEAQ (reference sequence). The CDR3 totals 17 residues. With 1 base removed from V and 1 base from J, the gap between germline ends came to 11 bases. This CDR3 is CASSLEGRHSGANVLTF. The DNA of the CDR3 is TGTGCCAGCAGCTTAGAGGGACGGCATTCTGGGGCCAACGTCCTGACTTTC.

The sample holds many counts of this clonotype. The chain recombines TRBV20-1 with TRBJ1-2; D uncertain. V was clipped by 0 bases and J by 13 bases, with 18 bases between them. The germline V gene encodes CDR1 DFQATT and CDR2 SNEGSKA (reference sequence). The CDR3 loop spans 13 amino acids. The CDR3 here is CSARDPNRESFTF. The CDR3 DNA reads as TGCAGTGCTAGAGATCCTAACCGCGAGTCTTTCACCTTC.

This clonotype was detected ten times or more. The chain has TRBV9 and TRBJ1-6; D perhaps matches TRBD1 (5 bases). Germline CDR1 is SGDLS and CDR2 is YYNGEE. The CDR3 spans 15 residues. V was trimmed by 3 bases and J by 3 bases, leaving 10 bases between them. The chain's CDR3 is CASSAGTFYNSPLHF. The CDR3 coding sequence is TGTGCCAGCAGCGCGGGGACTTTCTATAATTCACCCCTCCACTTT.

This clonotype was seen repeatedly, ten times or more. CDR3 nucleotide sequence: TGCAGTGCTCGGACCCTAGCGGGAGGGGACACAGATACGCAGTATTTT. Its translation: CSARTLAGGDTDTQYF. The chain recombines TRBV20-1 with TRBJ2-3; TRBD2 matches at 12 bases. The germline CDR1 and CDR2 sequences are DFQATT and SNEGSKA (reference sequence). V lost 5 bases to trimming and J lost 2 bases; unmatched junction nucleotides: 8. This CDR3 is 16 amino acids long.

The chain has TRBV2 and TRBJ1-2; a weak D match, TRBD1 (5 bases). CDR3 size: 16 residues. Per the germline V gene, CDR1 is SNHLY and CDR2 is FYNNEI. The germline V and J ends were trimmed by 5 bases and 4 bases, with 20 bases remaining between them. CDR3 in amino acids: CASSPRDGVGAYGYTF. Written as DNA, the CDR3 is TGTGCCAGCAGTCCCCGGGACGGAGTTGGGGCCTATGGCTACACCTTC.

This clonotype was observed at least ten times. The rearrangement uses TRBV20-1 and TRBJ2-1; D might be TRBD2 (5 bases). The germline V gene has CDR1 DFQATT and CDR2 SNEGSKA (reference sequence). V was shortened by 4 bases and J by 3 bases, with 13 bases between the two germline ends. This CDR3 spans 14 amino acids. CDR3 sequence (DNA): TGCAGTGCTATTAATCCGGACTTCTACAATGAGCAGTTCTTC. This translates into CSAINPDFYNEQFF.

The table lists this clonotype with many counts. Written as DNA, the CDR3 is TGTGCCAGCAGCTTAGCGGGAGTAGAAGATACGCAGTATTTT. This encodes CASSLAGVEDTQYF. The chain is built from TRBV11-3 and TRBJ2-3; D is possibly TRBD2 (6 bases). Germline V gives CDR1 SGHNT, CDR2 YENEEA. The CDR3 extends over 14 amino acids. Between the trimmed V and J ends, which lost 1 base and 5 bases, there was a span of 10 bases.

This clonotype appeared many times. The chain carries TRBV24-1 and TRBJ1-1; D is unclear. Per the germline V gene, CDR1 is KGHDR and CDR2 is SFDVKD. This CDR3 is 13 amino acids long. The V gene lost 1 base and the J gene lost 5 bases, with 7 bases spanning the gap. The CDR3 protein is CATSDFPGTEAFF. CDR3 DNA: TGTGCCACCAGTGATTTTCCGGGGACTGAAGCTTTCTTT.